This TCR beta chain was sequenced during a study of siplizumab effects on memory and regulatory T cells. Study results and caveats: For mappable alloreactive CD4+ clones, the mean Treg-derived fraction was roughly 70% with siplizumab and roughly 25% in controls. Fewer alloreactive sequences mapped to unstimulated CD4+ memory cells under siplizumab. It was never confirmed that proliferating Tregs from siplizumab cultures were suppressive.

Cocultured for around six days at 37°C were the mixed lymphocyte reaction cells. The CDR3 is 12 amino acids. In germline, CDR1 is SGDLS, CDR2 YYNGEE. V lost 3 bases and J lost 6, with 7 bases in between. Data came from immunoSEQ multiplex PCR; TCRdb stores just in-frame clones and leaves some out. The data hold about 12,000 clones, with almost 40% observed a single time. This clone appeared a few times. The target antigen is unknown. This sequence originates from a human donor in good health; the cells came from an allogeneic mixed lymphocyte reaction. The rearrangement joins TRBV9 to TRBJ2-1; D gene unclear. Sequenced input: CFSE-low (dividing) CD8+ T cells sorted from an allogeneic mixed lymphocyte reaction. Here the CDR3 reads CASSGNSNEQFF. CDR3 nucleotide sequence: TGTGCCAGCAGCGGGAACAGCAATGAGCAGTTCTTC.